The 18 T cell receptor beta chains reported below all come from one sample, sequenced in a study of blood T cell repertoires in COVID-19. Using immunoSEQ multiplex PCR, the repertoire was profiled, and TCRdb retains in-frame clones only, with some absent. Among roughly 150,000 clones listed, around 74% were seen once. Sequenced input: peripheral blood. Receptors were obtained from a woman of 80 years or more with acute or convalescent COVID-19.

The chain joins TRBV5-1 to TRBJ1-2; D perhaps matches TRBD1 (6 bases). The CDR3 loop spans 14 amino acids. Germline V gives CDR1 SGHRS, CDR2 YFSETQ. V gave up 4 bases and J gave up 6 bases, with 16 bases separating them. In nucleotides, the CDR3 is TGCGCCAGCAGCGATCAAACAGGGCAGGATGGCTACACCTTC. Its translation is CASSDQTGQDGYTF. Complete variable domain (other parts from reference TRBV5-1 and TRBJ1-2): KAGVTQTPRYLIKTRGQQVTLSCSPISGHRSVSWYQQTPGQGLQFLFEYFSETQRNKGNFPGRFSGRQFSNSRSEMNVSTLELGDSALYLCASSDQTGQDGYTFGSGTRLTVV.

The chain has TRBV7-3 and TRBJ2-3, with 8 nucleotides matching TRBD1. Germline assignment: CDR1 SGHTA and CDR2 FQGTGA. The V gene end was trimmed by 6 bases and the J gene end by 4 bases; junction bases not matched to a gene: 6. This CDR3 has 14 amino acids. The CDR3, as DNA: TGTGCCAGCAGTACAGGGGGGCCCTCAGATACGCAGTATTTT. This encodes CASSTGGPSDTQYF.

This rearrangement joins TRBV7-2 to TRBJ2-7; D perhaps matches TRBD1 (6 bases). This CDR3 contains 17 residues. Germline V gene lookup returns CDR1 SGHTA and CDR2 FQGNSA. V was shortened by 1 base and J by 0 bases, with 16 bases between the two germline ends. The CDR3 DNA is TGTGCCAGCAGCTTAGAGAAGACAGGCCAAAGCTCCTACGAGCAGTACTTC. This translates into CASSLEKTGQSSYEQYF. Full variable domain (outside the CDR3, taken from reference TRBV7-2 and TRBJ2-7): GAGVSQSPSNKVTEKGKDVELRCDPISGHTALYWYRQSLGQGLEFLIYFQGNSAPDKSGLPSDRFSAERTGGSVSTLTIQRTQQEDSAVYLCASSLEKTGQSSYEQYFGPGTRLTVT.

This clone has just a few counts. The CDR3 bases are TGTGCCAGCAGCCAAGATTCAGGGAGGCCCTATGGCTACACCTTC. Translation gives CASSQDSGRPYGYTF. The rearrangement links TRBV4-2 to TRBJ1-2, with TRBD1 as a possible D gene (5 bases). Trimming shortened V by 0 bases and J by 4 bases, and 12 bases separated the two germline ends. This CDR3 has 15 residues. Looked up from germline, CDR1 is LGHNA and CDR2 is YNFKEQ.

The rearrangement links TRBV9 to TRBJ1-2, with TRBD1 matching 8 bases. The junction had 9 bases not matched to a gene; V was cut back by 4 bases and J by 4 bases. Looked up from germline, CDR1 is SGDLS and CDR2 is YYNGEE. The CDR3 consists of 15 residues. As DNA, the CDR3 is TGTGCCAGCAGCCCAAGACAGGGGAAGGGCTATGGCTACACCTTC. Translating gives CASSPRQGKGYGYTF.

This clone has a single count. The V call is TRBV2, the J call TRBJ1-4, with D hard to call. Germline V gene sequence: CDR1 SNHLY, CDR2 FYNNEI. V was trimmed by 4 bases and J by 1 base, leaving 7 bases between them. The CDR3 is 14 amino acids. DNA of the CDR3: TGTGCCAGCAGTGTGGGAGAAACTAATGAAAAACTGTTTTTT. This translates into CASSVGETNEKLFF. The full variable domain, completed using reference TRBV2 and TRBJ1-4, is EPEVTQTPSHQVTQMGQEVILRCVPISNHLYFYWYRQILGQKVEFLVSFYNNEISEKSEIFDDQFSVERPDGSNFTLKIRSTKLEDSAMYFCASSVGETNEKLFFGSGTQLSVL.

The V gene is TRBV7-6, the J gene TRBJ2-5; TRBD2 matches 7 bases. Germline V gene data show CDR1 as SGHVS and CDR2 as FNYEAQ. The ends lost 5 bases at V and 1 base at J; junction bases unmatched: 7. CDR3 length: 15 amino acids. CDR3 coding DNA: TGTGCCAGCAGCACATTGGGGGGGGTCCAAGAGACCCAGTACTTC. It is translated as CASSTLGGVQETQYF. Complete variable domain (other parts from reference TRBV7-6 and TRBJ2-5): GAGVSQSPRYKVTKRGQDVALRCDPISGHVSLYWYRQALGQGPEFLTYFNYEAQQDKSGLPNDRFSAERPEGSISTLTIQRTEQRDSAMYRCASSTLGGVQETQYFGPGTRLLVL.

The V and J genes are TRBV19 and TRBJ1-4, with D perhaps matching TRBD1 (5 bases). Trimming took 9 bases from V and 7 from J, leaving 15 bases between them. Per the germline V gene, CDR1 is LNHDA and CDR2 is SQIVND (reference sequence). The CDR3 contains 13 residues. CDR3 DNA: TGTGCCAGCCACAACTCGGGGGGTGAAAAACTGTTTTTT. Protein product: CASHNSGGEKLFF.

This clone came up a few times. The chain combines TRBV5-4 with TRBJ2-3; 14 bases map to TRBD2. V lost 9 bases and J lost 1; bases outside the gene matches: 1. The CDR3 has 14 amino acids. The V gene's germline CDR1 is SGHNT and CDR2 YYREEE (reference sequence). CDR3 residues: CAMGLAGGTDTQYF. In nucleotides, the CDR3 is TGTGCCATGGGACTAGCGGGAGGCACAGATACGCAGTATTTT.

The rearrangement uses TRBV5-1 and TRBJ2-1, with 12 bases identical to TRBD2. Germline lookup yields CDR1 SGHRS and CDR2 YFSETQ. CDR3 size: 15 residues. J was trimmed by 9 bases and V by 4 bases; bases with no gene match: 8. The CDR3 reads CASSPRLAGDGEQFF. CDR3 nucleotide sequence: TGCGCCAGCAGCCCCAGACTAGCGGGAGATGGTGAGCAGTTCTTC.

This chain links TRBV5-1 with TRBJ2-3, with D hard to call. CDR1 and CDR2 from the germline V gene are SGHRS and YFSETQ. Trimming shortened V by 3 bases and J by 6 bases, and 8 bases separated the two germline ends. This CDR3 has 12 amino acids. The CDR3 protein is CASSSVLDTQYF. CDR3 nucleotide sequence: TGCGCCAGCAGCTCCGTATTGGATACGCAGTATTTT. The whole variable domain, remainder taken from reference TRBV5-1 and TRBJ2-3, is KAGVTQTPRYLIKTRGQQVTLSCSPISGHRSVSWYQQTPGQGLQFLFEYFSETQRNKGNFPGRFSGRQFSNSRSEMNVSTLELGDSALYLCASSSVLDTQYFGPGTRLTVL.

This chain's CDR3 is CASSSRVFEQYF. In DNA form, the CDR3 reads TGTGCCAGCAGTTCCCGGGTGTTCGAGCAGTACTTC. V usage is TRBV6-5 and J usage is TRBJ2-7; D unclear. V was cut by 4 bases and J by 6 bases, with 10 bases left in between. Germline V gene sequence: CDR1 MNHEY, CDR2 SVGAGI. CDR3 size: 12 residues.

The chain couples TRBV11-1 to TRBJ2-3; TRBD2 matches at 13 bases. Trimming removed 5 bases from V and 2 bases from J; junction bases left unmatched: 4. Germline CDR1 SGHAT, CDR2 FQDESV (reference sequence). This CDR3 has 16 residues. In nucleotides, the CDR3 is TGTGCCAGCAGCAAGGGACTAGCGGGGTACACAGATACGCAGTATTTT. Translating gives CASSKGLAGYTDTQYF.

This clone showed up just a few times. V usage is TRBV5-1 and J usage is TRBJ1-4, with no clear D. The V gene lost 5 bases and the J gene lost 7 bases, with 18 bases spanning the gap. The germline gives CDR1 SGHRS, CDR2 YFSETQ. The CDR3 is 15 amino acids. CDR3 loop: CASSYQPGEGEKLFF. CDR3 DNA sequence: TGCGCCAGCAGTTACCAACCCGGGGAGGGTGAAAAACTGTTTTTT. The variable domain in full, completed from reference TRBV5-1 and TRBJ1-4, reads KAGVTQTPRYLIKTRGQQVTLSCSPISGHRSVSWYQQTPGQGLQFLFEYFSETQRNKGNFPGRFSGRQFSNSRSEMNVSTLELGDSALYLCASSYQPGEGEKLFFGSGTQLSVL.

The CDR3 nucleotides read TGTGCCAGCAGCTCAGGACAATGGGCTGATGAAGCTTTCTTT. Protein: CASSSGQWADEAFF. This rearrangement joins TRBV5-4 to TRBJ1-1; a possible D gene is TRBD1 (5 bases). Germline loops: CDR1 SGHNT, CDR2 YYREEE (reference sequence). V lost 3 bases, J lost 7 bases, and 16 bases lay in between. This CDR3 has 14 amino acids.

The J gene is TRBJ1-3, the V gene TRBV6-6, with D possibly matching TRBD1 (6 bases). Trimming removed 8 bases at V and 0 bases at J, with 11 bases between. The CDR3 loop spans 14 amino acids. Germline values: CDR1 MNHNY, CDR2 SVGAGI (reference sequence). Here the CDR3 reads CASGTGYSGNTIYF. DNA for the CDR3: TGTGCCAGCGGAACAGGGTACTCTGGAAACACCATATATTTT.

DNA for the CDR3: TGTGCCAGCAGCCCCCTAAGAATCTCCAACCCGAACACTGAAGCTTTCTTT. Amino acids: CASSPLRISNPNTEAFF. The rearrangement uses TRBV5-6 and TRBJ1-1, with no clear D. From germline, CDR1 is SGHDT and CDR2 YYEEEE. The length of the CDR3 is 17 residues. The V gene lost 4 bases and the J gene lost 1 base, with 20 bases spanning the gap.

V usage is TRBV5-5 and J usage is TRBJ1-4, with TRBD1 as a possible D gene (6 bases). Germline V gene data show CDR1 as SGHKS and CDR2 as YYEKEE (reference sequence). This CDR3 region has 16 residues. Between the trimmed V and J ends, which lost 2 bases and 8 bases, there was a span of 19 bases. CDR3: CASSLAINRDTEKLFF. The CDR3, as DNA: TGTGCCAGCAGCTTAGCTATCAACCGGGACACCGAAAAACTGTTTTTT.